This T cell receptor beta chain was documented in a study of T cell repertoires in urothelial bladder cancer. TCRdb's table, derived via immunoSEQ multiplex PCR, lists solely in-frame clones and lacks some. The table lists around 2,500 clones, 68% of them singletons. This clone is hyperexpanded within its sample. Between the trimmed V and J ends, which lost 10 bases and 2 bases, there was a span of 14 bases. This CDR3 contains 14 residues. Germline loops: CDR1 SNHLY, CDR2 FYNNEI. The TCR sequence derives from a human donor with a benign inflammatory bladder lesion. The chain employs TRBV2 and TRBJ2-2; perhaps TRBD2 as D (5 bases). The sample consisted of bladder tissue. The CDR3 region has the DNA TGTGCCAACGGGGAAGGGTTTAACACCGGGGAGCTGTTTTTT. It specifies CANGEGFNTGELFF.